This TCR beta chain was observed in a study of spatial heterogeneity in lung cancer. A single record per CDR3 protein comes from TCRdb applying MiXCR to the 5' RACE reads. Of about 2,300 distinct CDR3 sequences detected, about 25% appear once; the ten largest clones hold approximately 26%. The time point here: blood at routine non-recurrence follow-up after resection. CDR1 and CDR2 (germline): SGHVS, FNYEAQ. CDR3 size: 15 residues. V gave up 1 base and J gave up 6 bases; unmatched junction bases: 3. As for this clonotype: This beta chain is an unintended read in a library built for alpha chains; its size means little.

This receptor was obtained from a male donor with early-stage non-small cell lung cancer. The sample in question was PBMCs, obtained at follow-up. V usage is TRBV7-6 and J usage is TRBJ2-1; 10 bases align to TRBD2. CDR3 sequence reads: CASSLVTSGLNEQFF. In DNA form, the CDR3 reads TGTGCCAGCAGCTTAGTGACTAGCGGGCTCAATGAGCAGTTCTTC.